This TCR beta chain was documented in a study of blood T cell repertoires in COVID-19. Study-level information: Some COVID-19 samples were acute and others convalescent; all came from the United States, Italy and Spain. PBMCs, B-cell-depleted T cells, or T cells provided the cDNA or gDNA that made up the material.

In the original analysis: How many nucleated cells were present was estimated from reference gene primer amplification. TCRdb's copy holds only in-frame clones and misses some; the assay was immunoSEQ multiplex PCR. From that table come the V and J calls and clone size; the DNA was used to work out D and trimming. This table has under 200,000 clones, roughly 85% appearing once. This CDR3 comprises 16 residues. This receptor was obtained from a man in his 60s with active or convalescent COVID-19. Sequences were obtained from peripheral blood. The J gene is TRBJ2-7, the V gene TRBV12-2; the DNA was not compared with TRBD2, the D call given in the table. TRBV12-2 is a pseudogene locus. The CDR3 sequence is CASRLEGTTSSYEQYF. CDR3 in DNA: TGTGCAAGTCGCTTGGAAGGGACTACGAGTTCCTACGAGCAGTACTTC.